Presented here are 23 T cell receptor beta chains from one specimen sequenced in a study of graft-versus-host responses after intestinal transplantation (dated by TCRdb to about 2021). No cognate antigen is known for these TCRs. Library generation was performed with the immunoSEQ multiplex PCR assay. The table comes from immuneACCESS by way of TCRdb, which keeps in-frame sequences with V and J called. Part of the clones is missing from these tables; in studies checked, under half for an unresolved V gene and the rest for unknown reasons. Within this sample are about 93,000 clones, with 80% to 95% of them counted one time only. Jointly, the top ten make up over 0.45% of the sample. Taken with the paper, the label for time point translates to: cells obtained before transplantation from donor or recipient. The source material was unstimulated CD8+ T cells sorted from spleen or lymph node cells, sampled before intestinal transplant. The receptors originated from a human donor who received an intestinal transplant.

The chain employs TRBV19 and TRBJ1-2; tentatively, D is TRBD1 (5 bases). The CDR3 spans 14 residues. Trimming took 6 bases from V and 5 from J, leaving 16 bases between them. Germline V lookup: CDR1 LNHDA, CDR2 SQIVND (reference sequence). The CDR3 loop reads CASRNRDSPYGYTF. CDR3 nucleotides: TGTGCCAGTAGGAACCGGGACTCGCCATATGGCTACACCTTC.

The chain links TRBV4-1 to TRBJ1-1; D unclear. Germline assignment: CDR1 MGHRA and CDR2 YSYEKL. Trimming took 1 base from V and 1 from J, leaving 13 bases between them. There are 16 residues in the CDR3. CDR3: CASSQAATLGNTEAFF. In DNA form, the CDR3 reads TGCGCCAGCAGCCAAGCAGCGACTTTGGGGAACACTGAAGCTTTCTTT.

CDR3 region: CASRLGGAGGSYEQYF. The CDR3 nucleotides are TGTGCCAGCAGGCTAGGTGGGGCAGGAGGGTCCTACGAGCAGTACTTC. The chain uses TRBV11-2 and TRBJ2-7, with a possible D match to TRBD2 (6 bases). V lost 6 bases and J 1 base, leaving 19 bases between the germline ends. The CDR3 totals 16 residues. Per the germline V gene, CDR1 is SGHAT and CDR2 is FQNNGV. Full variable domain (outside the CDR3, taken from reference TRBV11-2 and TRBJ2-7): EAGVAQSPRYKIIEKRQSVAFWCNPISGHATLYWYQQILGQGPKLLIQFQNNGVVDDSQLPKDRFSAERLKGVDSTLKIQPAKLEDSAVYLCASRLGGAGGSYEQYFGPGTRLTVT.

This chain joins TRBV4-3 and TRBJ2-1; 12 bases line up with TRBD2. The V gene end was trimmed by 0 bases and the J gene end by 13 bases; junction bases not matched to a gene: 7. Germline V CDR1 and CDR2: LGHNA, YSLEER. This CDR3 comprises 15 residues. DNA of the CDR3: TGCGCCAGCAGCCAAGATAGGACTAGCGGGAACAACCAGTTCTTC. Residues: CASSQDRTSGNNQFF.

V is TRBV7-9 and J is TRBJ1-1; 8 bases match TRBD1. There are 15 residues in the CDR3. CDR1 and CDR2 (germline): SEHNR, FQNEAQ (reference sequence). Trimming cost V 1 base and J 4 bases; bases outside gene matches: 5. CDR3 protein: CASSLDQGAFTEAFF. CDR3 bases: TGTGCCAGCAGCTTAGATCAGGGGGCGTTCACTGAAGCTTTCTTT. Combining the CDR3 with reference TRBV7-9 and TRBJ1-1 gives the whole variable domain DTGVSQNPRHKITKRGQNVTFRCDPISEHNRLYWYRQTLGQGPEFLTYFQNEAQLEKSRLLSDRFSAERPKGSFSTLEIQRTEQGDSAMYLCASSLDQGAFTEAFFGQGTRLTVV.

The rearrangement joins TRBV30 to TRBJ2-1, with D perhaps TRBD2 (6 bases). The CDR3 consists of 16 residues. Trimming took off 0 bases at V and 4 bases at J, with 16 bases between the two ends. Germline V CDR1 and CDR2: GTSNPN, SVGIG (reference sequence). The CDR3 DNA is TGTGCCTGGAGTGTACTGGGGACTGATGAATACAATGAGCAGTTCTTC. It yields the protein CAWSVLGTDEYNEQFF.

In this sample, this clone turned up once. The chain carries TRBV7-9 and TRBJ2-7, with a possible D match to TRBD1 (6 bases). This CDR3 contains 13 residues. Trimming took 3 bases from V and 1 from J, leaving 7 bases between them. Germline CDR1 and CDR2: SEHNR and FQNEAQ (reference sequence). The CDR3 here is CASSLGASYEQYF. The CDR3 DNA follows: TGTGCCAGCAGCTTGGGGGCTTCCTACGAGCAGTACTTC.

The chain links TRBV28 to TRBJ2-1; perhaps TRBD1 as D (6 bases). Trimming shortened V by 6 bases and J by 4 bases, and 13 bases separated the two germline ends. This CDR3 comprises 14 residues. In germline, CDR1 is MDHEN, CDR2 SYDVKM. The CDR3 is CASREQGGYNEQFF. The DNA for the CDR3 is TGTGCCAGCAGGGAACAGGGCGGGTACAATGAGCAGTTCTTC.

The chain carries TRBV6-4 and TRBJ1-1; 7 nucleotides agree with TRBD1. Germline CDR1 reads MRHNA; CDR2 reads SNTAGT. Trimming removed 4 bases from V and 2 bases from J; junction bases left unmatched: 16. The CDR3 is 18 amino acids. The CDR3 protein is CASSAKGGELSSNTEAFF. The CDR3 nucleotides are TGTGCCAGCAGTGCAAAAGGGGGCGAATTAAGCTCAAACACTGAAGCTTTCTTT.

CDR3 nucleotides: TGTGCCAGCAGCGTCTCGGGGGGGGACCAAGAGACCCAGTACTTC. Its protein is CASSVSGGDQETQYF. The chain combines TRBV9 with TRBJ2-5; the match to TRBD2 covers 8 bases. Germline V lookup: CDR1 SGDLS, CDR2 YYNGEE. There are 15 residues in the CDR3. V dropped 2 bases and J dropped 0; count of bases not matched to a gene: 3.

The chain has TRBV5-8 and TRBJ2-3; 9 nucleotides line up with TRBD2. Germline lookup yields CDR1 SGHTS and CDR2 YDEGEE. This CDR3 is built from 17 residues. The V and J ends lost 1 base and 0 bases, in that order; junction bases with no gene match: 6. The CDR3 here is CASSLISSGESTDTQYF. In DNA, the CDR3 is TGTGCCAGCAGCTTGATCTCTAGCGGGGAGAGCACAGATACGCAGTATTTT.

The rearrangement links TRBV19 to TRBJ1-5; D is uncertain. The CDR3 is 14 amino acids. The germline gives CDR1 LNHDA, CDR2 SQIVND (reference sequence). The V gene lost 6 bases and the J gene lost 3 bases, with 12 bases spanning the gap. CDR3: CASSYSLDNQPQHF. The DNA of the CDR3 is TGTGCCAGTAGCTACAGTTTAGACAATCAGCCCCAGCATTTT.

The chain is built from TRBV25-1 and TRBJ2-2; 11 bases are a match to TRBD2. The germline V gene has CDR1 MGHDK and CDR2 SYGVNS. The CDR3 totals 14 residues. Trimming cost V 3 bases and J 9 bases; bases outside gene matches: 3. This chain's CDR3 is CASSDTSGSWELFF. In DNA form, the CDR3 reads TGTGCCAGCAGTGACACTAGCGGGAGTTGGGAGCTGTTTTTT.

The chain recombines TRBV5-6 with TRBJ2-2; D possibly corresponds to TRBD1 (6 bases). CDR3 size: 15 residues. Germline lookup yields CDR1 SGHDT and CDR2 YYEEEE. Deletions cut 3 bases from V and 1 base from J, with 10 bases between. The CDR3 protein is CASSSRTVNTGELFF. The DNA for the CDR3 is TGTGCCAGCAGCTCGCGGACAGTGAACACCGGGGAGCTGTTTTTT.

The gene calls are TRBV5-6 and TRBJ1-3; no clear D. V was clipped by 0 bases and J by 4 bases, with 5 bases between them. The CDR3 has 13 residues. Germline loops: CDR1 SGHDT, CDR2 YYEEEE. The CDR3 nucleotides are TGTGCCAGCAGCTTGGGTGCGGGAAACACCATATATTTT. It codes for CASSLGAGNTIYF.

The gene calls are TRBV7-6 and TRBJ2-1; 11 bases agree with TRBD2. After removal of 6 bases from V and 5 bases from J, the junction contained 6 bases not matched to a gene. The CDR3 contains 15 residues. Per the germline V gene, CDR1 is SGHVS and CDR2 is FNYEAQ. DNA of the CDR3: TGTGCCAGCAGGGTAGCGGGGGGGCCCGACAATGAGCAGTTCTTC. Protein product: CASRVAGGPDNEQFF.

The chain carries TRBV10-3 and TRBJ2-3; 12 nucleotides align to TRBD2. Trimming removed 5 bases from V and 5 bases from J; junction bases left unmatched: 20. CDR3 length equals 20 residues. Germline CDR1 ENHRY, CDR2 SYGVKD. CDR3 nucleotide sequence: TGTGCCATCAGTACAGGGGGCGTTGAACTAGCGGGAGGCCGCGGAGATACGCAGTATTTT. It translates to CAISTGGVELAGGRGDTQYF.

The chain uses TRBV15 and TRBJ2-1, with 13 bases lining up with TRBD2. The CDR3 is 17 amino acids. Germline V CDR1 and CDR2: LNHNV, YYDKDF (reference sequence). V lost 2 bases to trimming and J lost 9 bases; unmatched junction nucleotides: 10. This CDR3 is CATSRIRTSGSSGEQFF. Here the CDR3 DNA reads TGTGCCACCAGCAGAATACGGACTAGCGGGAGTTCTGGTGAGCAGTTCTTC.

V gene TRBV5-6 combines with J gene TRBJ1-2; D is perhaps TRBD1 (6 bases). Trimming pared 6 bases from V and 3 bases from J, leaving 12 bases between. This CDR3 region has 13 residues. Per the germline V gene, CDR1 is SGHDT and CDR2 is YYEEEE. The CDR3 region is CASKEQGYYGYTF. The CDR3 DNA follows: TGTGCCAGCAAAGAACAGGGTTACTATGGCTACACCTTC.

This rearrangement joins TRBV7-9 to TRBJ2-3, with TRBD1 identical over 7 bases. Germline CDR1 and CDR2: SEHNR and FQNEAQ (reference sequence). The CDR3 runs 15 residues. V lost 6 bases to trimming and J lost 2 bases; unmatched junction nucleotides: 8. Written as DNA, the CDR3 is TGTGCCAGCAGATCCGGGACAGCGCCCACAGATACGCAGTATTTT. Its protein is CASRSGTAPTDTQYF.

The V gene is TRBV9, the J gene TRBJ1-2; 7 bases match TRBD1. The CDR3 contains 15 residues. The V gene end was trimmed by 3 bases and the J gene end by 1 base; junction bases not matched to a gene: 6. Per the germline V gene, CDR1 is SGDLS and CDR2 is YYNGEE. CDR3 protein: CASSAMGQHNYGYTF. The CDR3 bases are TGTGCCAGCAGCGCCATGGGACAGCATAACTATGGCTACACCTTC.

The rearrangement uses TRBV5-1 and TRBJ2-5; D perhaps matches TRBD2 (6 bases). The CDR3 runs 15 residues. V lost 3 bases and J lost 5, with 17 bases in between. Germline assignment: CDR1 SGHRS and CDR2 YFSETQ. This CDR3 is CASSSFGGVGETQYF. The CDR3 nucleotides read TGCGCCAGCAGCTCATTCGGGGGAGTGGGTGAGACCCAGTACTTC.

The chain's CDR3 is CASTGTANEKLFF. CDR3 DNA: TGTGCCAGCACCGGGACAGCTAATGAAAAACTGTTTTTT. J is TRBJ1-4 and V is TRBV19; 7 bases are shared with TRBD1. The V gene end was trimmed by 9 bases and the J gene end by 3 bases; junction bases not matched to a gene: 4. The CDR3 has 13 residues. Germline-derived CDR1 and CDR2 are LNHDA and SQIVND (reference sequence).